Listed below are T cell receptor beta chains from one sample, sequenced in a study of T cells after yellow fever vaccination. TCRdb reprocessed the 5' RACE reads with MiXCR, giving one entry per CDR3 protein. The table records about 250,000 distinct CDR3 sequences, 3.6% of them present only once. The material sequenced was PBMCs, taken 15 days after the yellow fever booster vaccination. All receptors come from a man in his late teens or twenties who received the YFV17D yellow fever vaccine. The CDR3 runs from the conserved cysteine through the conserved F or W. Each record gives: D gene, J gene, V gene, clone size, CDR3 DNA, CDR3 protein. A D gene is named only where the DNA matches it firmly. Clone size is not always given. Where it is, it says once, few, many or a class for expanded clones.

. TRBJ1-1 TRBV4-2 many TGTGCCAGCAGCCAAGATTGGGTTACTGAAGCTTTCTTT CASSQDWVTEAFF
. TRBJ2-1 TRBV20-1 many TGCAGTGCTAGAACCGGGAGCTCCTACAATGAGCAGTTCTTC CSARTGSSYNEQFF
. TRBJ2-1 TRBV5-1 many TGCGCCAGCAGCGCAGGCGAACCCTACAATGAGCAGTTCTTC CASSAGEPYNEQFF
. TRBJ2-1 TRBV5-4 . TGTGCCAGCAGCTTGGCGGAGGGGCTGCTAAGGATTGGTGAGCAGTTCTTC CASSLAEGLLRIGEQFF
TRBD2 TRBJ2-3 TRBV5-1 many TGCGCCAGCAGCGGCGGACTAGCGGGGGGCACAGATACGCAGTATTTT CASSGGLAGGTDTQYF
. TRBJ2-5 TRBV12-3/TRBV12-4 many TGTGCCAGCAGTTGGAGGGGGCGCGGGGAGACCCAGTACTTC CASSWRGRGETQYF
. TRBJ1-5 TRBV9 many TGTGCCAGCAGCGAAGGGGTAAGCAATCAGCCCCAGCATTTT CASSEGVSNQPQHF
TRBD2 TRBJ2-5 TRBV7-2 . TGTGCCAGCAGCTTAGAAGTGGGGGGGGAGACCCAGTACTTC CASSLEVGGETQYF
TRBD1 TRBJ1-5 TRBV6-2/TRBV6-3 many TGTGCCAGCAGATGGACAGGGATGCAGCCCCAGCATTTT CASRWTGMQPQHF
. TRBJ1-1 TRBV5-1 many TGCGCCAGCAGCTCAGTAACAGCGAACACTGAAGCTTTCTTT CASSSVTANTEAFF
. TRBJ1-1 TRBV5-1 many TGCGCCAGCAGCCCACAGGGCTTGCGGACTGAAGCTTTCTTT CASSPQGLRTEAFF
. TRBJ2-5 TRBV2 many TGTGCCAGCAGGGCCGGCGAGACCCAGTACTTC CASRAGETQYF
TRBD1 TRBJ2-3 TRBV20-1 many TGCAGTGCTAGCCGGGACAGACCGATGGGCACAGATACGCAGTATTTT CSASRDRPMGTDTQYF
. TRBJ2-5 TRBV7-2 many TGTGCCAGCAGCTTATCTAGGGGGGAGACCCAGTACTTC CASSLSRGETQYF
. TRBJ2-3 TRBV18 many TGTGCCAGCTCACCGGACGGACGAATCACAGATACGCAGTATTTT CASSPDGRITDTQYF
. TRBJ2-3 TRBV18 many TGTGCCAGCTCACCCCAAAGTGGGGGGGATACGCAGTATTTT CASSPQSGGDTQYF
. TRBJ1-1 TRBV18 many TGTGCCAGCTCACCCAGTGACCGCGACACTGAAGCTTTCTTT CASSPSDRDTEAFF